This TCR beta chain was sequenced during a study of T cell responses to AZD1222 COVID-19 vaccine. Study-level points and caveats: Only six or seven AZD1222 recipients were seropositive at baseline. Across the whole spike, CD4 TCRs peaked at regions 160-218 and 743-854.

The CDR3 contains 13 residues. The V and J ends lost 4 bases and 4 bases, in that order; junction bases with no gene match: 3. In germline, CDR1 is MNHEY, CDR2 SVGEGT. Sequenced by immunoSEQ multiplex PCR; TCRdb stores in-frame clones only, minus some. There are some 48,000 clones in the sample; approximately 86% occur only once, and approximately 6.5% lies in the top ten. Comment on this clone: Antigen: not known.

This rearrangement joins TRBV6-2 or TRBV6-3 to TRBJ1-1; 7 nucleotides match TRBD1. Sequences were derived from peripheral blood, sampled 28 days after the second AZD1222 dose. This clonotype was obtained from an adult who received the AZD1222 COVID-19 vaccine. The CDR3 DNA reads TGTGCCAGCAGTTCACAGGGGTTCACTGAAGCTTTCTTT. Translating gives CASSSQGFTEAFF.